The entry below gives a single T cell receptor beta chain sequence along with its context. The data originate from a study of blood T cell repertoires in COVID-19. The wider study: Whether acute or convalescent, the COVID-19 samples came from the United States, Italy and Spain. PBMCs, B-cell-depleted T cells, or T cells provided the cDNA or gDNA that made up the material.

TCRdb's copy holds only in-frame clones and misses some; the assay was immunoSEQ multiplex PCR. The data show approximately 210,000 clones, with more than 75% seen just once and 4.3% held by the top ten. Adults between roughly 18 and 100 years of age took part from some 25 US areas. Cohorts were based on clinical histories the participants reported. The CDR3 spans 13 residues. Germline V gives CDR1 SQVTM, CDR2 ANQGSEA. V shed 8 bases, J shed 1 base, and the junction held 4 bases outside the gene matches. The sequence came from a man younger than 45 with acute COVID-19. V is TRBV29-1 and J is TRBJ2-3, with 9 bases identical to TRBD2. Sequenced: PBMCs or T cells enriched from blood (not recorded which). The CDR3 bases are TGCAGCACTCGGACTAGCGGCACAGATACGCAGTATTTT. Translated, it gives CSTRTSGTDTQYF.